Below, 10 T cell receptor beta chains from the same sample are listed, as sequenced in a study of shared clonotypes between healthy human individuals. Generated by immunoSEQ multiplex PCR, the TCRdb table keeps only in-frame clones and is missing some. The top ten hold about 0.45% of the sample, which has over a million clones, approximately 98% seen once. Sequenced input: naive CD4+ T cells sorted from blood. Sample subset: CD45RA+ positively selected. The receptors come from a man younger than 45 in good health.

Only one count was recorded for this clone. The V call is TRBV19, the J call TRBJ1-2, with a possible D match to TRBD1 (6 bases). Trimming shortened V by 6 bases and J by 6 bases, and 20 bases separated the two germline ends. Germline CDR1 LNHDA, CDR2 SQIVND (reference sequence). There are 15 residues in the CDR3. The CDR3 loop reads CASSQITGGFNGYTF. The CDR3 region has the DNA TGTGCCAGTAGCCAAATAACGGGGGGCTTCAATGGCTACACCTTC.

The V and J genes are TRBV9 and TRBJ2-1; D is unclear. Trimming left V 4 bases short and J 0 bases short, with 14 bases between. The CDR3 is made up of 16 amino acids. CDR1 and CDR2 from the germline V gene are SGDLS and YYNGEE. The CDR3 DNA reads TGTGCCAGCAGCCCCCCCGGCCCGAGCTCCTACAATGAGCAGTTCTTC. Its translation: CASSPPGPSSYNEQFF.

CDR3 sequence reads: CASSLAWGGTYNEQFF. The CDR3 DNA reads TGTGCCAGCAGCTTGGCCTGGGGGGGGACCTACAATGAGCAGTTCTTC. This chain uses TRBV5-4 with TRBJ2-1; 7 bases line up with TRBD2. The CDR3 is 16 residues long. V was pared by 0 bases and J by 2 bases, with 5 bases of the junction left unmatched. Germline CDR1 reads SGHNT; CDR2 reads YYREEE (reference sequence).

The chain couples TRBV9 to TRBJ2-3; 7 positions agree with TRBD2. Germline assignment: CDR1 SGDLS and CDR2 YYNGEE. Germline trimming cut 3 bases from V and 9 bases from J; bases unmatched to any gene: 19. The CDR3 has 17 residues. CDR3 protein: CASSAPALAVPLCTQYF. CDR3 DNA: TGTGCCAGCAGCGCACCGGCTCTAGCGGTCCCACTTTGCACGCAGTATTTT.

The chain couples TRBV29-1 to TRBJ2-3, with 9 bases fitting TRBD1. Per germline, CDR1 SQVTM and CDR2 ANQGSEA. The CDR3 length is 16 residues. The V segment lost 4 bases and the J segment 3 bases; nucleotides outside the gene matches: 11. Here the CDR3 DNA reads TGCAGCGTTGTATTACTCCGGGACAGGGAAACAGATACGCAGTATTTT. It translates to CSVVLLRDRETDTQYF.

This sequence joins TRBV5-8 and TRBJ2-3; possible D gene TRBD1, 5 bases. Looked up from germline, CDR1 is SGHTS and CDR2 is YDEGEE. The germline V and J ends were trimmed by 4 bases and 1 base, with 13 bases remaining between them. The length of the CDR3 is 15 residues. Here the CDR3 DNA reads TGTGCCAGCAGCCCCCACCCGACAGGCACAGATACGCAGTATTTT. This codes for CASSPHPTGTDTQYF.

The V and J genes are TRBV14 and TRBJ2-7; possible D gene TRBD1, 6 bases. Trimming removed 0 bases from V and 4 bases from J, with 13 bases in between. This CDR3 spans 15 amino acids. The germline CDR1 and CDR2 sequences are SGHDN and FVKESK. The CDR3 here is CASSQDVARGYEQYF. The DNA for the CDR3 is TGTGCCAGCAGCCAAGATGTGGCCAGGGGTTACGAGCAGTACTTC.

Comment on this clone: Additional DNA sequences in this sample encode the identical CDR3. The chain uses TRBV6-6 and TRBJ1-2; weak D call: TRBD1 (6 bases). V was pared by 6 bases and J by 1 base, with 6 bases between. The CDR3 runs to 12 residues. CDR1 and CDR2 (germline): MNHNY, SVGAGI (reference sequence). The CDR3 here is CASRDSNYGYTF. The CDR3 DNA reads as TGTGCCAGCAGGGACAGTAACTATGGCTACACCTTC.

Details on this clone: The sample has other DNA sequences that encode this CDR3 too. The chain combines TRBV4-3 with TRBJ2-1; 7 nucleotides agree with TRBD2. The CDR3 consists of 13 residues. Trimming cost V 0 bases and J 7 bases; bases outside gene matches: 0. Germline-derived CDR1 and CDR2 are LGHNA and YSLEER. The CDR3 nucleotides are TGCGCCAGCAGCCAAGAACTAGCGAATGAGCAGTTCTTC. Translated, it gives CASSQELANEQFF.

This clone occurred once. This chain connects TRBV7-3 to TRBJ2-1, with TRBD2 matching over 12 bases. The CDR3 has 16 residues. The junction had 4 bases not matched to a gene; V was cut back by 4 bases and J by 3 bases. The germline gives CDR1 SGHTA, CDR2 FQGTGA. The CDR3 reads CASSSSSGRGYNEQFF. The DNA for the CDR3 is TGTGCCAGCAGCTCCTCTAGCGGGAGGGGCTACAATGAGCAGTTCTTC.